This TCR beta chain comes out of a study of OX40 agonist ivuxolimab in advanced cancers. Regarding the study in general: Ivuxolimab was an agonistic, fully human IgG2 monoclonal antibody directed against OX40 (CD134), a costimulatory receptor. Intravenous ivuxolimab was administered to patients every 2 weeks at six dose levels: 0.01, 0.1, 0.3, 1.5, 3 and 10 mg/kg. Among the approximately 54 dose-escalation patients, around 19 had hepatocellular carcinoma, 15 melanoma, 9 renal cell carcinoma and 9 head and neck cancer. In the dose-escalation cohort, around four fifths of patients were male, and the mean age was approximately 60 years, with a range of about 23 to 90. Patients were allowed to have had prior anti-PD-1, anti-PD-L1 or anti-CTLA-4 therapy, and 30% to 40% of the dose-escalation patients had been treated with checkpoint inhibitors. Three dose-escalation patients achieved partial responses, one with hepatocellular carcinoma and two with cutaneous melanoma. Peripheral TCRbeta sequencing was intended to test whether TCR sequence diversity was altered and clonal T-cell expansion was caused by ivuxolimab. The monotherapy dose-escalation portion (N ≈ 52 patients) of the phase I ivuxolimab trial is reported in the paper.

Points on this clone: Its antigen target is currently unknown. The sample holds no much larger clone one base away, and base qualities are not on file.

For sequencing of the TCRbeta CDR3 region, genomic DNA was extracted from the sorted cells. TCRbeta CDR3 regions were sequenced using the immunoSEQ Assay. Held by TCRdb, this immuneACCESS table contains in-frame sequences only and omits some clones. Under half of the omission traces to an unresolved V gene where checked; the cause of the rest is unknown. The sample has tens of thousands of clones on record, around 77% of them singletons. The biggest ten clones account for around 2% of the sample. Patients with a history of autoimmune disease or receiving systemic immunosuppression were excluded from the trial. In every dose cohort, peripheral blood was drawn for TCR sequencing at baseline, cycle 4 day 1, and cycle 7 day 1. Samples came from an open-label, multicenter, first-in-human phase I dose-escalation trial of ivuxolimab. Adults with locally advanced or metastatic head and neck squamous cell, hepatocellular, melanoma or renal cell carcinoma were enrolled in the trial. Before TCR sequencing, CD4+ T cells and CD8+ T cells from peripheral blood were sorted into separate populations.

Summary of the overall study and its limitations: The antigen specificity of the peripheral T cells that underwent clonal expansion was not determined. Low levels of normalized T-cell clonal expansion were also shown by some nonresponding patients. At doses from 0.1 to 3.0 mg/kg, clonal expansion was seen in both CD4+ and CD8+ blood T cells between baseline and week 6. Partial responders in the 0.1-3.0 mg/kg groups had among the lowest normalized peripheral clonal expansion, especially among CD8+ T cells. After ivuxolimab, more expanded clones were found on average in CD8+ T cells than in CD4+ T cells.

This clonotype was sampled from an adult with an advanced solid tumor such as melanoma, head and neck, liver or kidney cancer. The specimen was CD4+ or CD8+ T cells sorted from blood, collected in a trial of the OX40 agonist ivuxolimab.

The CDR3 region: CASSLVSASYNEQFF. In nucleotide form, the sequence is TGCGCCAGCAGCTTGGTCTCGGCTTCCTACAATGAGCAGTTCTTC. The sequence is built from TRBV5-1 and TRBJ2-1; confidence is insufficient to name the D gene. CDR1 and CDR2, looked up from the germline V gene, are SGHRS and YFSETQ. The CDR3 spans 15 residues, from the cysteine through the phenylalanine. Just the 45-base CDR3 DNA is kept, in frame starting at base 1. The junction carries 8 bases between V and J, which are trimmed by 0 bases and 1 base respectively.